A selection of T cell receptor beta chains follows, all from one sample in a study of OX40 agonist ivuxolimab in advanced cancers. Repertoires were generated with immunoSEQ multiplex PCR, while TCRdb's copy carries only in-frame clones and drops some. The data contain about 64,000 clones, around 83% of them singletons. Material: CD4+ or CD8+ T cells sorted from blood, obtained in a trial of the OX40 agonist ivuxolimab. Receptor source: an adult with an advanced solid tumor such as melanoma, head and neck, liver or kidney cancer. CDR3s include the opening cysteine and the closing phenylalanine or tryptophan. The size entry is marked missing in some rows and otherwise reads once, few, many or a size class.

CASSHAATNEKLFF	TRBJ1-4	.	TRBV7-2	14
CASSQDISYNEQFF	TRBJ2-1	.	TRBV7-3	14
CASSQDREYGYTF	TRBJ1-2	.	TRBV4-2	13
CASTTGPAGELFF	TRBJ2-2	.	TRBV19	13
CASSLGQGGYTF	TRBJ1-2	.	TRBV5-5	12
CASGDPGANVLTF	TRBJ2-6	once	TRBV6-5	13
CASRLVGLAGANTGELFF	TRBJ2-2	once	TRBV12-2	18
CASSIEDGTGELFF	TRBJ2-2	few	TRBV19	14
CASSPPGGFNTGELFF	TRBJ2-2	.	TRBV18	16
CASSQDRDNEQFF	TRBJ2-1	.	TRBV18	13
CASSLNRAGDGYTF	TRBJ1-2	.	TRBV7-9	14
CASSPRDEKLFF	TRBJ1-4	.	TRBV18	12
CASSLESGNTEAFF	TRBJ1-1	.	TRBV7-9	14
CASRPGLAGDEQYF	TRBJ2-7	.	TRBV4-1	14
CASSLAAGGGETQYF	TRBJ2-5	.	TRBV5-4	15
CAISDRSGGNTQYF	TRBJ2-3	.	TRBV10-3	14
CASSFRGTSGGNTYNEQFF	TRBJ2-1	.	TRBV27	19
CASSLARVGGTNYGYTF	TRBJ1-2	.	TRBV5-4	17
CASSPGGTGDTEAFF	TRBJ1-1	.	TRBV7-2	15
CASSYGLGGNIQYF	TRBJ2-4	.	TRBV6-6	14
CASSLDPPSYNEQFF	TRBJ2-1	.	TRBV5-4	15
CASSPEYGYTF	TRBJ1-2	.	TRBV2	11
CASSGPPGRTSKEELFF	TRBJ2-2	.	TRBV2	17
CASSLTGARDTIYF	TRBJ1-3	.	TRBV27	14
CATSRGRSSYEQYF	TRBJ2-7	.	TRBV15	14
CASTRVGLNYGYTF	TRBJ1-2	.	TRBV28	14